This T cell receptor beta chain came from a study of memory CD4+ T cells and cytomegalovirus serostatus. Across the study: This sample comes from healthy Belgian adults, 9 CMV seropositive, roughly 22 seronegative.

The V end lost 0 bases, the J end lost 0 bases, and 12 bases lay between the germline ends. The CDR3 runs to 16 residues. Germline CDR1 and CDR2: LNHNV and YYDKDF (reference sequence). Single viable CD3+CD4+CD8-CD45RO+ cells were sorted as the memory CD4+ T cells. Original handling: After removing out-of-frame reads, 2 million to 2.5 million distinct TCRbeta sequences remained. Profiled with immunoSEQ multiplex PCR; TCRdb holds only in-frame clones, not every one. V, J and clone size are those of that table, while D and trimming were read from the DNA. The sample lists about 60,000 clones, roughly 80% occurring once.

This clonotype was sampled from an adult in good health and CMV-seronegative. The sample consisted of memory CD4+ T cells from blood. This chain uses TRBV15 with TRBJ2-7; D call uncertain. CDR3 nucleotide sequence: TGTGCCACCAGCAGAGATCTCCCCGGGTTCTCCTACGAGCAGTACTTC. It translates to CATSRDLPGFSYEQYF.